The 5 T cell receptor beta chains listed next were all sequenced from one sample in a study of blood T cell repertoires in COVID-19 (dated by TCRdb to about 2020). Library construction relied on the immunoSEQ multiplex PCR assay. TCRdb stores this immuneACCESS table with in-frame sequences only. Part of the clones is absent; in the studies checked, under half of the shortfall reflects unresolved V genes, and no reason is known for the rest. The sample data list 200,000 or so clones, and just under 85% of these were observed just once. Roughly 6.9% of the sample is in the top ten clones. The specimen sequenced was peripheral blood. The receptors derive from a human donor with acute or convalescent COVID-19. The donor label of this sample is uncertain.

This clone was counted only a few times. The rearrangement links TRBV5-1 to TRBJ1-5, with D maybe TRBD1 (6 bases). The CDR3 totals 15 residues. In germline, CDR1 is SGHRS, CDR2 YFSETQ. Trimming stripped 0 bases from V and 6 bases from J, with 13 bases between. The CDR3 loop reads CASSLAGAIGQPQHF. The CDR3 DNA reads TGCGCCAGCAGCTTGGCAGGGGCGATCGGTCAGCCCCAGCATTTT.

The V gene is TRBV7-2, the J gene TRBJ1-1; TRBD1 matches 9 bases. Germline V CDR1 and CDR2: SGHTA, FQGNSA. CDR3 length: 15 residues. V shed 3 bases, J shed 14 bases, and the junction held 16 bases outside the gene matches. CDR3 loop: CASSFWRGTGTSGFF. CDR3 nucleotide sequence: TGTGCCAGCAGCTTTTGGCGAGGGACAGGGACATCGGGGTTCTTT. The entire variable domain, with the rest obtained from reference TRBV7-2 and TRBJ1-1, is as follows: GAGVSQSPSNKVTEKGKDVELRCDPISGHTALYWYRQSLGQGLEFLIYFQGNSAPDKSGLPSDRFSAERTGGSVSTLTIQRTQQEDSAVYLCASSFWRGTGTSGFFGQGTRLTVV.

J is TRBJ2-3 and V is TRBV23-1; D perhaps matches TRBD1 (5 bases). TRBV23-1 belongs to the ORF category, with a function that is uncertain. V lost 2 bases and J lost 0, with 27 bases in between. This CDR3 has 21 residues. CDR3 region: CASSQLRARQPKATSTDTQYF. CDR3 coding DNA: TGCGCCAGCAGTCAACTCCGGGCCAGACAGCCCAAAGCGACTAGCACAGATACGCAGTATTTT.

This clone was counted only a few times. The V and J genes are TRBV2 and TRBJ2-7; D is ambiguous. The CDR3 has 15 residues. From germline, CDR1 is SNHLY and CDR2 FYNNEI. V was pared by 5 bases and J by 4 bases, with 18 bases between. CDR3 coding DNA: TGTGCCAGCAGTCCATCCTTATATGCCGGGTACGAGCAGTACTTC. The encoded protein is CASSPSLYAGYEQYF. Together with reference TRBV2 and TRBJ2-7, the CDR3 gives the full variable domain: EPEVTQTPSHQVTQMGQEVILRCVPISNHLYFYWYRQILGQKVEFLVSFYNNEISEKSEIFDDQFSVERPDGSNFTLKIRSTKLEDSAMYFCASSPSLYAGYEQYFGPGTRLTVT.

In nucleotides, the CDR3 is TGTGCCAGTAACTCACCCGGACAGGGGGTCGATGAAAAACTGTTTTTT. This translates into CASNSPGQGVDEKLFF. This chain joins TRBV19 and TRBJ1-4; 10 bases agree with TRBD1. The germline V gene encodes CDR1 LNHDA and CDR2 SQIVND (reference sequence). The CDR3 consists of 16 residues. Losses at the gene ends were 7 bases for V and 6 bases for J; bases not matched to a gene: 11.